This T cell receptor (beta chain) was identified in a study of Graves' ophthalmopathy and Graves' hyperthyroidism. Study-level background: Pretreatment peripheral blood was obtained at initial diagnosis.

Regarding the study as a whole: Blood shared most expanded thyroid clonotypes above 0.001 frequency. For separating ophthalmopathy from stable hyperthyroidism, a 13-signature model gave 85% to 90% sensitivity and 65% to 82% specificity.

The CDR3 sequence is 16 residues long. Germline trimming cut 2 bases from V and 0 bases from J; bases unmatched to any gene: 5. Germline V gene sequence: CDR1 MNHEY, CDR2 SVGEGT. Amplification from RNA transcripts yielded the TCR beta CDR3 regions. First-round RT-PCR relied on HTBI primers, and a second-round multiplex PCR came next. TCRdb re-called the multiplex PCR reads with MiXCR, one entry per CDR3 protein. The sample includes about 160,000 distinct CDR3 sequences, 30% to 45% of them seen just once. For this clonotype: Its antigen is not known.

Patients with other autoimmune diseases, uncontrolled infections, pregnancy or lactation were excluded. Sequences were obtained from peripheral blood. The clonotype was recovered from a middle-aged woman with Graves' ophthalmopathy. This chain uses TRBV6-2 or TRBV6-3 with TRBJ1-1, with 8 nucleotides matching TRBD1. CDR3 protein: CASSYGGQGMNTEAFF. The CDR3 coding sequence is TGTGCCAGCAGTTACGGCGGACAGGGTATGAACACTGAAGCTTTCTTT.